This TCR beta chain originates from a study of lymphopenia after photon versus proton radiotherapy. TCRdb's copy holds only in-frame clones and misses some; the assay was immunoSEQ multiplex PCR. The sample lists roughly 14,000 clones, more than 75% occurring once. CDR1 and CDR2 (germline): MNHEY, SVGAGI. The CDR3 has 15 amino acids. The V end was cut by 2 bases, the J end by 4 bases, with 14 bases between. The chain employs TRBV6-5 and TRBJ1-2; D not certain. This material consisted of peripheral blood, taken from a patient treated with proton-based radiotherapy. The source of this sequence is a man aged 65 to 85 with pancreatic cancer. CDR3 in amino acids: CASSYPPAGSYGYTF. For the CDR3, the DNA is TGTGCCAGCAGTTACCCCCCTGCGGGCAGCTATGGCTACACCTTC.